The T cell receptor (beta chain) under discussion was sequenced for a study of cytomegalovirus exposure and HLA in healthy donors (dated 2017 in TCRdb). With regard to the full study: An earlier analysis of several hundred of the donors reported approximately 290 Gb of sequence data and 100 million to 130 million unique TCR beta sequences from 150 million to 200 million T cells. An early release that covered approximately 600 HLA-typed donors contained approximately 300 gigabases of sequencing data and around 85 million unique TCR sequences. Among the roughly 370 genotyped donors, around 81% belonged to the genetic ancestry cluster associated with self-reported Caucasian donors. The study aimed to test whether signatures of past pathogen exposure could be identified by cataloging public T cell receptors. The T cell repertoires of 666 subjects were profiled by immunosequencing and related to cytomegalovirus serostatus. Besides the first cohort of about 730 subjects, a separate validation cohort made up of 120 different subjects was used. To predict cytomegalovirus infection status, the study combined high-throughput TCR immunosequencing, statistical association of individual TCRs with disease status, and machine learning. A later analysis re-analyzed previously published TCR beta repertoires from approximately 700 donors and added high-resolution HLA genotyping to study TCR occurrence patterns. The later analysis used no new phenotypic data to find candidate immune exposures, relying instead on TCR beta sequences and their occurrence across donors. An earlier analysis of roughly 600 of the donors used high-throughput TCR beta sequencing to judge whether each TCR beta V gene segment behaved as functional or pseudogenic. Alongside the repertoire data, information on donor age, sex, ethnicity and CMV serostatus was compiled. A later genetic analysis used genome-wide SNP genotypes for about 55% of the 666 donors, treating that subset as a discovery cohort. All discovery cohort repertoires had been generated using a single sequencing platform. HLA typing covered class I and class II loci at four-digit resolution. The number of donors typed differed by locus, with roughly 620-640 for A, B, C, DRB1 and DQB1, around 500 for DQA1, 600 to 610 for DPA1, and approximately 470 for DPB1. A few DR-DQ haplotypes were treated as single units for association and clustering because of strong linkage in the cohort. On average, around 200,000 unique TCR beta nucleotide sequences were sequenced per donor among about 400 genotyped donors of the cohort, with 15% to 20% of those sequences being non-productive. Study-level results and caveats: A further reported finding was that TCR beta sequences accurately predicted the HLA-A and HLA-B alleles for most subjects in the first cohort. The authors suggested that the approach could potentially be extended to other disease states and immunological phenotypes. Some IMGT-functional V segments, including TRBV6-2 and TRBV6-3, could not be distinguished by the 87-base-pair reads and were therefore excluded. In an earlier analysis of about 600 of the donors, most TCR beta V segments appeared in productive rearrangements about 87% or about 30% of the time, broadly matching IMGT annotations. Most TCR sequences were seen in very few donors, while some public TCRs were found in many individuals. This cohort had only TCR beta chains sequenced, and the lack of alpha or paired-chain data limited which features could be detected. Compared with the 666-donor mean, donors in an Asian-associated ancestry cluster had fewer N-insertions in productive TCRs, according to a later genetic analysis. In a later genetic analysis, a missense DCLRE1C variant was associated with V-gene and J-gene trimming of TCR beta chains, and the association was replicated in an independent cohort. The only immune exposure information available for the cohort was CMV serostatus. Three of the identified cytomegalovirus-associated TCR beta chains were confirmed in vitro to be specific for cytomegalovirus antigens. Correlated functional status among segregating V segments might reflect linkage disequilibrium, but an unknown experimental factor could not be ruled out. A later analysis associated approximately 17,000 TCR beta sequences with specific HLA alleles at a false discovery rate of 0.05. The sequencing pipeline was judged likely to have produced a cluster of highly shared sequence variants as a technical artifact. The classifier was reported to diagnose cytomegalovirus status with high specificity and sensitivity in both the original cohort and the validation cohort. Most CMV-associated TCR beta chains appeared to be HLA-restricted in a later analysis, and the HLA associations seemed to be driven largely by CMV exposure. A later analysis reported that several top co-occurrence clusters appeared linked to parvovirus B19, influenza, CMV and Epstein-Barr virus. A later analysis found that HLA-associated TCR beta chains were more clonally expanded and had lower generation probabilities than equally common non-associated chains. In the study, approximately 160 TCR beta chains were listed as associated with cytomegalovirus. Presence/absence analyses assumed roughly uniform sequencing depth across donors, an assumption that may not hold. Because HLA typing was unavailable for some donors at each locus, only the typed subset was used in association tests. The earlier analysis of 587 of the donors excluded around 17 rarely observed V segments, including chromosome 9 orphons, because counts were too low. Assigning TCR associations to individual alleles was difficult when HLA alleles, especially DR and DQ, strongly co-occurred. A later analysis found that TCR association rates varied across HLA loci, with DRB1 alleles showing the most associated TCRs and HLA-C alleles the fewest.

With respect to this clone: This receptor's antigen is unknown. No base-level quality is on record; no much larger clone is a single base apart.

From V the trimming removes 5 bases and from J it removes 3 bases, while the gene matches leave 9 bases of the junction unaccounted for. Per the germline V gene (reference sequence), SEHNR is the CDR1 and FQNEAQ is the CDR2. The CDR3 contains 16 residues, cysteine and phenylalanine counted. Left in the record is the CDR3 DNA by itself, 48 bases read in frame from the first base. The library came from the immunoSEQ multiplex PCR assay. For the multiplex PCR, a mixture combining 60 forward primers for TCR Vbeta segments and 13 reverse primers for TCR Jbeta segments was used. A multiplex PCR assay on genomic DNA amplified the CDR3 region of rearranged TCR beta genes. The Illumina HiSeq System was used to sequence the amplified TCR beta libraries as 87-base-pair reads. Processing in the source paper ran as follows. In a later analysis, roughly 80 million unique TCR beta chains were counted across the 650 to 750 repertoires, and roughly 11 million of these chains were shared by at least two donors. Raw reads were error-corrected and collapsed into unique sequences by a nearest-neighbor algorithm in which closely related sequences were merged to remove PCR and sequencing errors. V, D and J gene segments were assigned by aligning CDR3 sequences to IMGT reference sequences. Each retained sequence needed at least a six-nucleotide match to both a V gene segment and a J gene segment. A rearrangement counted as productive if the CDR3 had no stop codons and remained in frame with V and J, and every other rearrangement counted as non-productive. CDR3 was defined according to IMGT convention as the region running from the second conserved V-encoded cysteine to the conserved J-encoded phenylalanine. The earlier analysis of about 610 of the donors excluded sequences that lacked an unambiguous match to a single V gene segment. An earlier analysis of under 750 of the donors called V segments functional above 56.7% productive rearrangements and segregating when the between-donor standard deviation exceeded 5%. A statistical classification framework was built for diagnosing cytomegalovirus status from the catalog of TCR beta chain sequences. A later analysis assigned V and J genes by comparing TCR nucleotide sequences with IMGT/GENE-DB human TR gene sequences. The TCRdist pipeline was used in a later analysis to assign CDR3 sequences and most-parsimonious VDJ recombination scenarios. A later analysis defined each TCR beta chain by its CDR3 amino acid sequence plus V-gene family, and excluded reads lacking a unique V-gene family. To address suspected cross-contamination and a sequencing artifact, a later analysis removed a few hundred highly shared, low-generation-probability nucleotide sequences. In a later analysis, a clonal expansion index was calculated for each public chain from normalized within-repertoire ranks of inferred template counts. Generation probabilities in a later analysis came from a VDJ recombination model fitted to out-of-frame rearrangements, and those results were checked against IGoR. A later analysis scored TCR-TCR, TCR-HLA and TCR-CMV co-occurrence with hypergeometric tests, applying a repertoire-size bias correction to TCR pairs. To estimate false discovery rates, a later analysis permuted the HLA or CMV assignments 20 times. A later analysis grouped co-occurring TCRs with DBSCAN, adding TCRdist sequence similarity when clustering within HLA-allele-positive subsets. Repertoires with fewer than 30,000 or more than 120,000 public chains, plus five repertoires with anomalous nucleotide sharing, were excluded from co-occurrence clustering. TCRdb stores this immuneACCESS table with in-frame sequences only. Part of the clones is absent; in the studies checked, under half of the shortfall reflects unresolved V genes, and no reason is known for the rest. The V and J calls and clone size come from that table; D and trimming were worked out from the DNA. The sample data list about 160,000 clones, and approximately 80% of these were observed just once. The ten largest clones take up 8.5% to 10% of the sample.

The cohort comprised fewer than 750 healthy bone marrow donors. Cohort members were all nominally healthy when sampled, although unrecorded immune exposures were likely present. The donor tested CMV seropositive and was one of the 289 seropositive cohort members. Every donor gave a peripheral blood sample, and the peripheral blood mononuclear cells from that sample were used for TCR beta sequencing. Genomic DNA extraction from the blood cell samples was performed with the Qiagen DNeasy Blood Extraction Kit. This chain joins TRBV7-9 to TRBJ1-1; TRBD1 aligns with 10 central bases. Material for sequencing was PBMCs. The TCR originated in a man aged 18 to 30 in good health and CMV-seropositive. The CDR3 loop reads CASSVGTGATDTEAFF. The DNA sequence is given as TGTGCCAGCAGCGTCGGGACAGGGGCTACGGACACTGAAGCTTTCTTT.